This T cell receptor (beta chain) was profiled in a study of radiotherapy plus CTLA-4 blockade in lung cancer. Patients with chemo-refractory metastatic non-small-cell lung cancer received focal radiation plus CTLA-4 blockade with ipilimumab. The V and J ends lost 5 bases and 0 bases respectively, with 10 bases between them. CDR3 length: 15 residues. The germline V gene encodes CDR1 LNHDA and CDR2 SQIVND (reference sequence). TCRdb keeps only in-frame clones here, not all; method: immunoSEQ multiplex PCR. This repertoire shows about 50,000 clones, roughly 81% found once; its top ten account for 4.5% to 5%.

The source of this sequence is a human donor with non-small cell lung cancer whose response to radiotherapy plus ipilimumab could not be evaluated. Sample: peripheral blood, taken from a patient treated with radiotherapy plus ipilimumab. The chain links TRBV19 to TRBJ1-4; D might be TRBD1 (5 bases). The CDR3 protein is CASSDDRATNEKLFF. CDR3 DNA sequence: TGTGCCAGTAGTGACGACAGAGCAACTAATGAAAAACTGTTTTTT.